The T cell receptor beta chain described here comes from a study of shared clonotypes between healthy human individuals. Study-level background: Serving as donors were a couple of women and a few men, whose ages spanned 18 to 49.

CD8 cells regarded as naive lacked CD45RO, were positively chosen for CCR7, and omitted terminally differentiated effector memory CD45RA+ cells. This CDR3 comprises 13 residues. Deletions cut 7 bases from V and 5 bases from J, with 18 bases between. CDR1 is SQVTM, CDR2 ANQGSEA, per germline. The protocol was immunoSEQ multiplex PCR, while the TCRdb copy is restricted to in-frame clones and leaves out a portion. The data show millions of clones, with roughly 91% seen just once and under 2% held by the top ten. This receptor was identified in a young man in good health. Some clones in this sample may be carry-over from other donors' samples. The chain combines TRBV29-1 with TRBJ2-7; tentatively, D is TRBD1 (6 bases). The sample was naive CD8+ T cells from PBMCs. CDR3: CSACPEGGDEQYF. The CDR3 DNA reads as TGCAGCGCCTGCCCGGAAGGGGGAGACGAGCAGTACTTC.